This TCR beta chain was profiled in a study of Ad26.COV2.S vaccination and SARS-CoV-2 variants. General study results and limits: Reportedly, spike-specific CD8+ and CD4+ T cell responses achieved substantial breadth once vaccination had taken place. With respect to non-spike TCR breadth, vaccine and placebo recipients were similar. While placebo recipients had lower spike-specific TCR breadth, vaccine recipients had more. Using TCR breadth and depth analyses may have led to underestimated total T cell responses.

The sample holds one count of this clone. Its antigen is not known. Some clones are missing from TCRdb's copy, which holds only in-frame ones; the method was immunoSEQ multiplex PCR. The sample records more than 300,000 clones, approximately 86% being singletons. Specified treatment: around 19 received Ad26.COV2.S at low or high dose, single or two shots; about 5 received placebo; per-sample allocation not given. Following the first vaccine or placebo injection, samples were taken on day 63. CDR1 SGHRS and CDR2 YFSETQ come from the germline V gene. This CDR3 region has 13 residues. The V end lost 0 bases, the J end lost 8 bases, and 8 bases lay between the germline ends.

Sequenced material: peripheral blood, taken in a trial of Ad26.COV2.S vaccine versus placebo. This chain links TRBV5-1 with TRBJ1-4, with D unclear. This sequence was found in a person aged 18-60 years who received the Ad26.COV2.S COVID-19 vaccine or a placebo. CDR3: CASSLESGEKLFF. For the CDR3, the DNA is TGCGCCAGCAGCTTGGAGTCGGGAGAAAAACTGTTTTTT.